The entry below describes one T cell receptor beta chain. Its antigen is not known. PCR employed 60 Vbeta and 13 Jbeta primers. Clones were read by immunoSEQ multiplex PCR, and TCRdb kept only the in-frame ones, dropping some. The sample yields 150,000 to 200,000 clones, around 81% seen once. This sample was included in a study of cytomegalovirus exposure and HLA in healthy donors. The CDR3 is made up of 16 amino acids. V lost 3 bases to trimming and J lost 1 base, with 14 bases between them. Per germline, CDR1 MRHNA and CDR2 SNTAGT. Regarding the study as a whole: In a later analysis, common viral pathogens appeared linked to several of the most significant clusters. Later analysis showed TCR association rates varying by HLA locus, highest for DRB1 and lowest for HLA-C. Some V segments, including TRBV6-2 and TRBV6-3, were excluded as indistinguishable. Highly shared variants forming one cluster were likely a sequencing artifact.

The V call is TRBV6-4, the J call TRBJ2-3; tentatively, D is TRBD1 (6 bases). This sequence originates from a woman under 40 in good health and CMV-seropositive. Sequencing input: PBMCs. The CDR3 DNA reads as TGTGCCAGCAGTGATCTAACAGGGTTGGGCACAGATACGCAGTATTTT. Its translation: CASSDLTGLGTDTQYF.